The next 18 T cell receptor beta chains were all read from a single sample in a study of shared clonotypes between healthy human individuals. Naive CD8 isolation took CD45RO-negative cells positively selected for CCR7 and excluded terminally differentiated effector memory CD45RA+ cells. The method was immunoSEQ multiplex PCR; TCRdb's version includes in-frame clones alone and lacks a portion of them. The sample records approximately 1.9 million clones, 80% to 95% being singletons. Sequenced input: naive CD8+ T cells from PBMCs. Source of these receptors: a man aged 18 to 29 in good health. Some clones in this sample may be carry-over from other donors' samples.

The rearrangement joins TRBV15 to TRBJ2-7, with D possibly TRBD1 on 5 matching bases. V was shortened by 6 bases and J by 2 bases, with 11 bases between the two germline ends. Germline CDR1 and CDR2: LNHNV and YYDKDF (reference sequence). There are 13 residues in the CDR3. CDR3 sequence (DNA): TGTGCCACCAGTCACAGGATTACCTACGAGCAGTACTTC. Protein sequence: CATSHRITYEQYF.

Here the CDR3 reads CASSQEWGGMDEKLFF. The CDR3 DNA reads TGTGCCAGCAGCCAAGAATGGGGGGGGATGGATGAAAAACTGTTTTTT. The rearrangement joins TRBV4-2 to TRBJ1-4; tentative D call: TRBD1 (5 bases). Germline assignment: CDR1 LGHNA and CDR2 YNFKEQ. This CDR3 contains 16 residues. Trimming cost V 0 bases and J 6 bases, with 14 bases left between them.

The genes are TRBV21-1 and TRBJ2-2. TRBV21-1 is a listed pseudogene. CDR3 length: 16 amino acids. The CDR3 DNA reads TGTGCCAGCAGCAAGCACGGAAGCCGCGAGACCGGGGAGCTGTTTTTT. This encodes CASSKHGSRETGELFF.

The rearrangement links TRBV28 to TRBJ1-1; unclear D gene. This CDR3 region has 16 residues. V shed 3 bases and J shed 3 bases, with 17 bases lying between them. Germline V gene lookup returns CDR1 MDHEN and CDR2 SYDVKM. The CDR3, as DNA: TGTGCCAGCAGTTTTAACGTGGAGGAGGTTTACACTGAAGCTTTCTTT. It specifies CASSFNVEEVYTEAFF. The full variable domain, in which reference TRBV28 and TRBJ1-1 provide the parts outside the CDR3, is DVKVTQSSRYLVKRTGEKVFLECVQDMDHENMFWYRQDPGLGLRLIYFSYDVKMKEKGDIPEGYSVSREKKERFSLILESASTNQTSMYLCASSFNVEEVYTEAFFGQGTRLTVV.

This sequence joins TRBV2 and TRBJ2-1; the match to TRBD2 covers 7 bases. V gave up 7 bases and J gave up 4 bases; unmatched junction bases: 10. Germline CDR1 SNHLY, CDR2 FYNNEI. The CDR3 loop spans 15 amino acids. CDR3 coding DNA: TGTGCCAGCACCGACCGGGGGGAGGATTACAATGAGCAGTTCTTC. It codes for CASTDRGEDYNEQFF.

The DNA of the CDR3 is TGCGCCAGCAGCTTGGATGTAGGGGGCGGTGATTGGGCTGAAGCTTTCTTT. Translation gives CASSLDVGGGDWAEAFF. This chain links TRBV5-1 with TRBJ1-1, with 7 bases identical to TRBD1. Germline V gene sequence: CDR1 SGHRS, CDR2 YFSETQ. Trimming took 0 bases from V and 6 from J; bases not matched to a gene: 14. This CDR3 has 17 residues. The full variable domain, rest sourced from reference TRBV5-1 and TRBJ1-1, is KAGVTQTPRYLIKTRGQQVTLSCSPISGHRSVSWYQQTPGQGLQFLFEYFSETQRNKGNFPGRFSGRQFSNSRSEMNVSTLELGDSALYLCASSLDVGGGDWAEAFFGQGTRLTVV.

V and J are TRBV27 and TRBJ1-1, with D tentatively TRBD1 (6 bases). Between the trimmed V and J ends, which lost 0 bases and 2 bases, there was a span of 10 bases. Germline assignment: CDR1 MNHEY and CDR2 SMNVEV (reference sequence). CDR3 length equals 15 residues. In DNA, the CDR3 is TGTGCCAGCAGTTTATCGGGGGCCGGAAACACTGAAGCTTTCTTT. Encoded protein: CASSLSGAGNTEAFF.

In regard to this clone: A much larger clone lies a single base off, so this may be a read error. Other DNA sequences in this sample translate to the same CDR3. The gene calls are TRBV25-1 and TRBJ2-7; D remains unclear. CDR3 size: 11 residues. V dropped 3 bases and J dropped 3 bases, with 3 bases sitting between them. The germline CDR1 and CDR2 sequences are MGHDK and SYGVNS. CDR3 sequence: CASSDGYEQYF. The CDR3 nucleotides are TGTGCCAGCAGTGACGGCTACGAGCAGTACTTC.

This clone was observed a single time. The chain's CDR3 is CASSLLAGAHEQYF. The CDR3 DNA reads TGCGCCAGCAGCTTGCTAGCGGGAGCCCACGAGCAGTACTTC. This chain connects TRBV5-1 to TRBJ2-7, with 10 bases lining up with TRBD2. V dropped 1 base and J dropped 5; count of bases not matched to a gene: 3. Germline CDR1 reads SGHRS; CDR2 reads YFSETQ. The CDR3 covers 14 residues.

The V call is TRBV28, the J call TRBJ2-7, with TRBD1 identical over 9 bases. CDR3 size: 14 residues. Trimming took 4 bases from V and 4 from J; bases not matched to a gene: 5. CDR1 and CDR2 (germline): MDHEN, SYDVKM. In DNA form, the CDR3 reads TGTGCCAGCAGTTCGACAGGGGGACAATACGAGCAGTACTTC. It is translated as CASSSTGGQYEQYF.

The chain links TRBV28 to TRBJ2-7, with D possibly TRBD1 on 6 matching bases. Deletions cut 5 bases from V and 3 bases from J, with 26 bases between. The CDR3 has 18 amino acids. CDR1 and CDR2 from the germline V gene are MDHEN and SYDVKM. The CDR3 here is CASSPTTPSGIGGYEQYF. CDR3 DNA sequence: TGTGCCAGCAGTCCGACGACACCTTCAGGGATAGGGGGCTACGAGCAGTACTTC.

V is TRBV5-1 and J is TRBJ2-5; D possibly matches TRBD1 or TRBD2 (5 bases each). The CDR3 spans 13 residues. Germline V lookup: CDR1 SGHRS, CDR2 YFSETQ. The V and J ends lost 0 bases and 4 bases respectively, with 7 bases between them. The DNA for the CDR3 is TGCGCCAGCAGCTTGGGGGACGGAGAGACCCAGTACTTC. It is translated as CASSLGDGETQYF. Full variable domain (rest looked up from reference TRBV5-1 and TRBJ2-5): KAGVTQTPRYLIKTRGQQVTLSCSPISGHRSVSWYQQTPGQGLQFLFEYFSETQRNKGNFPGRFSGRQFSNSRSEMNVSTLELGDSALYLCASSLGDGETQYFGPGTRLLVL.

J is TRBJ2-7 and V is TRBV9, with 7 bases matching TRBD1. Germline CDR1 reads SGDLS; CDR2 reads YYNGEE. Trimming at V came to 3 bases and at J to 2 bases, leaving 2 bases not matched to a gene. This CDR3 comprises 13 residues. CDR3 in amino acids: CASSEGAAYEQYF. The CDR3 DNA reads TGTGCCAGCAGCGAGGGGGCTGCCTACGAGCAGTACTTC.

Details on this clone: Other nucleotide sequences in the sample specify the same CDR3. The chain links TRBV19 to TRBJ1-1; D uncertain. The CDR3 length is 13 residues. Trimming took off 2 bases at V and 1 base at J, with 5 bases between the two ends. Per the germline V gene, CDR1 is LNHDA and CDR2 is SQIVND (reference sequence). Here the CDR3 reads CASSIRGNTEAFF. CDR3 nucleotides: TGTGCCAGTAGTATAAGAGGGAACACTGAAGCTTTCTTT.

The CDR3 sequence is CASSPTLRGIYYEQYF. The DNA for the CDR3 is TGTGCCAGCAGCCCGACCCTCAGGGGGATCTACTACGAGCAGTACTTC. The rearrangement links TRBV28 to TRBJ2-7; 7 bases are a match to TRBD1. Germline values: CDR1 MDHEN, CDR2 SYDVKM. The ends lost 6 bases at V and 3 bases at J; junction bases unmatched: 14. This CDR3 is built from 16 residues. The full variable domain, its missing parts supplied by reference TRBV28 and TRBJ2-7, is DVKVTQSSRYLVKRTGEKVFLECVQDMDHENMFWYRQDPGLGLRLIYFSYDVKMKEKGDIPEGYSVSREKKERFSLILESASTNQTSMYLCASSPTLRGIYYEQYFGPGTRLTVT.

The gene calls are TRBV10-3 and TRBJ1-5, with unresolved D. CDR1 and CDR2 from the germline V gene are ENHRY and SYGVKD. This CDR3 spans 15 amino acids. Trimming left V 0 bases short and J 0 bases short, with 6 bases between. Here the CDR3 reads CAISESPSSNQPQHF. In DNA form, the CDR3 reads TGTGCCATCAGTGAGTCGCCCAGTAGCAATCAGCCCCAGCATTTT.

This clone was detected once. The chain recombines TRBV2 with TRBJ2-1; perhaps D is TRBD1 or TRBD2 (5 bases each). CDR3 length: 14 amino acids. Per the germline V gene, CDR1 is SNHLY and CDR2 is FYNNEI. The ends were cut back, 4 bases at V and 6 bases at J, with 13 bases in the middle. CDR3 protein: CASSVPGRVNEQFF. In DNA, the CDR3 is TGTGCCAGCAGTGTACCGGGACGCGTCAATGAGCAGTTCTTC.

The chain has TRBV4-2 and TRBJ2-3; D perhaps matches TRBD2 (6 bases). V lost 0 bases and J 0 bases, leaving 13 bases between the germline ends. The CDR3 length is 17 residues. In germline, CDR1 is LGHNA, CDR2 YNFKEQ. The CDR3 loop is CASSQDRVGLSTDTQYF. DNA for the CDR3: TGTGCCAGCAGCCAAGATCGAGTGGGACTGAGCACAGATACGCAGTATTTT.